This is a list of T cell receptor beta chains from one sample in a study of shared clonotypes between healthy human individuals. Assay: immunoSEQ multiplex PCR; the TCRdb copy retains only in-frame clones and omits some. The sample shows approximately 600,000 clones, 85% to 95% of them seen only once. The sequencing input was naive CD8+ T cells sorted from blood. The receptors were gathered from a woman younger than 45 in good health. The CDR3 runs from the conserved cysteine through the conserved F or W. The D gene is left open where the match is weak. Expanded clones are given a class, and other clones once, few, many or no size at all.

d_call	v_call	clone_size	j_call	cdr3_nt	cdr3_aa
TRBD2	TRBV13	.	TRBJ2-5	TGTGCCAGCAGCCCGTTCCTAGCGGGAGAGTACCAAGAGACCCAGTACTTC	CASSPFLAGEYQETQYF
TRBD1	TRBV11-3	once	TRBJ2-7	TGTGCCAGCAGCTCAAGACAGGGGGCGCGGGGCGAGCAGTACTTC	CASSSRQGARGEQYF
TRBD2	TRBV7-9	.	TRBJ2-1	TGTGCCAGCAGAGGACTAGCGGGAGGTTATGAGCAGTTCTTC	CASRGLAGGYEQFF
.	TRBV2	.	TRBJ2-3	TGTGCCAGCAGTGAAATAGCGGGCACAGATACGCAGTATTTT	CASSEIAGTDTQYF
TRBD2	TRBV9	.	TRBJ2-1	TGTGCCAGCACCACCAGCGGGAGTAGAGTGGATGAGCAGTTCTTC	CASTTSGSRVDEQFF
TRBD1	TRBV5-4	once	TRBJ2-5	TGTGCCAGCAGCAGCCCCGGGACAGGAGACCAAGAGACCCAGTACTTC	CASSSPGTGDQETQYF
.	TRBV7-2	.	TRBJ1-4	TGTGCCAGCAGCTCAACTTTGATAGGAGCTAATGAAAAACTGTTTTTT	CASSSTLIGANEKLFF
.	TRBV5-1	.	TRBJ2-5	TGCGCCAGCAGCTTGGATCCGACTACCTATCGAGAGACCCAGTACTTC	CASSLDPTTYRETQYF
.	TRBV27	.	TRBJ2-7	TGTGCCAGCAGGAGGGAAGGATACGAGCAGTACTTC	CASRREGYEQYF
.	TRBV5-3	.	TRBJ2-7	TGTGCCAGAAGCTTGGCCGGTCGAGTCGGCGAGCAGTACTTC	CARSLAGRVGEQYF
.	TRBV27	.	TRBJ2-7	TGTGCCAGCAGTTTCCAGCCCAACTACGAGCAGTACTTC	CASSFQPNYEQYF
TRBD1	TRBV11-2	.	TRBJ2-3	TGTGCCAGCAGCTTATGGACAGGGACAGATACGCAGTATTTT	CASSLWTGTDTQYF
.	TRBV29-1	.	TRBJ2-7	TGCAGCGTTGTAGGGGGCTCCTACGAGCAGTACTTC	CSVVGGSYEQYF
.	TRBV27	.	TRBJ2-3	TGTGCCAGCAGTTTATACAGGGACTTCACAGATACGCAGTATTTT	CASSLYRDFTDTQYF
TRBD1	TRBV11-2	.	TRBJ2-3	TGTGCCAGCAGCTTAGGGACAGGAGGCCCCCCTACGCAGTATTTT	CASSLGTGGPPTQYF
.	TRBV6-6	.	TRBJ2-7	TGTGCCAGCAGTTACGGGCTGGGGGGCTACGAGCAGTACTTC	CASSYGLGGYEQYF
.	TRBV29-1	once	TRBJ2-7	TGCAGCGTTGGGGGACGGCTGGATTCCTACGAGCAGTACTTC	CSVGGRLDSYEQYF
TRBD2	TRBV7-9	once	TRBJ2-2	TGTGCCAGCAACCAACCTGGACTAGCGGAAGACTCGAACACCGGGGAGCTGTTTTTT	CASNQPGLAEDSNTGELFF
.	TRBV5-4	.	TRBJ2-1	TGTGCCAGCAGCTTCACAGGAGATGAGCAGTTCTTC	CASSFTGDEQFF
.	TRBV10-3	.	TRBJ2-5	TGTGCCATCAGTCCGGACACGAGAGAGACCCAGTACTTC	CAISPDTRETQYF
TRBD1	TRBV27	.	TRBJ2-1	TGTGCCGTGGGGACAGCCTACAATGAGCAGTTCTTC	CAVGTAYNEQFF
TRBD2	TRBV6-1	.	TRBJ2-7	TGTGCCAGCAGTGAAGGGCCGGGACTAGCGGGCTACGAGCAGTACTTC	CASSEGPGLAGYEQYF
.	TRBV15	.	TRBJ2-7	TGTGCCACCAGCTCCCTCACAGGCTCCTACGAGCAGTACTTC	CATSSLTGSYEQYF